Presented here are 12 T cell receptor beta chains from one specimen sequenced in a study of T-cell reconstitution after alpha-beta-depleted transplantation in children. Preparation of the TCRbeta library used unique molecular identifiers. TCRdb passed the PCR reads through MiXCR, listing each CDR3 protein once. The sample holds some 600,000 distinct CDR3 sequences, approximately 17% seen once. Sequenced here: PBMCs from the stem cell graft donor, sampled from the stem cell graft. Every receptor here comes from a human donor who donated a stem cell graft to a child with acute myeloid leukemia.

This clonotype was detected many times. This chain joins TRBV10-2 and TRBJ2-7; 7 nucleotides match TRBD2. The germline gives CDR1 WSHSY, CDR2 SAAADI. CDR3 length: 16 amino acids. V shed 3 bases, J shed 4 bases, and the junction held 12 bases outside the gene matches. The CDR3 DNA sequence: TGCGCCAGCAGTGAACTATTTGGCGGGGGAAAATACGAGCAGTACTTC. Translated: CASSELFGGGKYEQYF.

This clonotype was counted at least ten times. CDR3 amino acids: CSARGLSSPETQYF. CDR3 DNA sequence: TGCAGTGCCCGGGGACTCTCAAGTCCTGAGACCCAGTACTTC. This chain connects TRBV20-1 to TRBJ2-5; perhaps TRBD2 as D (6 bases). The V and J ends lost 6 bases and 5 bases respectively, with 19 bases between them. The germline V gene encodes CDR1 DFQATT and CDR2 SNEGSKA (reference sequence). The CDR3 length is 14 residues.

This clonotype has ten or more counts. V and J are TRBV6-5 and TRBJ2-2; tentative D call: TRBD2 (5 bases). V was pared by 4 bases and J by 0 bases, with 9 bases between. CDR3 size: 15 residues. Germline-derived CDR1 and CDR2 are MNHEY and SVGAGI. The DNA of the CDR3 is TGTGCCAGCAGTTCACTAGTTTCGAACACCGGGGAGCTGTTTTTT. Residues: CASSSLVSNTGELFF.

This clonotype showed up many times. The chain uses TRBV20-1 and TRBJ2-2; D call uncertain. The V gene lost 7 bases and the J gene lost 3 bases, with 9 bases spanning the gap. Per the germline V gene, CDR1 is DFQATT and CDR2 is SNEGSKA (reference sequence). The CDR3 runs to 12 residues. The CDR3 protein is CSVPEDTGELFF. CDR3 sequence (DNA): TGCAGTGTCCCGGAAGACACCGGGGAGCTGTTTTTT.

This clonotype occurred many times. This chain links TRBV20-1 with TRBJ2-3; D is perhaps TRBD1 (5 bases). Germline V gene data show CDR1 as DFQATT and CDR2 as SNEGSKA (reference sequence). There are 16 residues in the CDR3. With 4 bases removed from V and 0 bases from J, the gap between germline ends came to 17 bases. This chain's CDR3 is CSAISSRDTSTDTQYF. The CDR3 DNA sequence: TGCAGTGCTATCAGCTCCAGGGATACTAGCACAGATACGCAGTATTTT.

Points on this clonotype: A much larger clone differs from this one at a single base, so this may be a read error. The chain joins TRBV20-1 to TRBJ2-7; tentatively, D is TRBD2 (6 bases). V was cut by 5 bases and J by 4 bases, with 21 bases left in between. Germline loops: CDR1 DFQATT, CDR2 SNEGSKA (reference sequence). CDR3 size: 15 residues. The CDR3 reads CSASAPGLIGYEQYF. The CDR3 DNA sequence: TGCAGTGCTTCAGCCCCGGGACTGATTGGATACGAGCAGTACTTC.

The V gene is TRBV12-3 or TRBV12-4, the J gene TRBJ2-5; D possibly corresponds to TRBD2 (6 bases). The V end lost 7 bases, the J end lost 2 bases, and 11 bases lay between the germline ends. The CDR3 has 13 amino acids. The CDR3 DNA is TGTGCCAGCACCAAGGGAGGACAAGAGACCCAGTACTTC. It is translated as CASTKGGQETQYF.

In this sample, this clonotype turned up a few times. This chain links TRBV7-2 with TRBJ1-4; a weak D match, TRBD1 (6 bases). Germline loops: CDR1 SGHTA, CDR2 FQGNSA. V was trimmed by 6 bases and J by 7 bases, leaving 24 bases between them. The CDR3 sequence is 17 residues long. The CDR3 bases are TGTGCCAGCAGTTTCACCCCTCAGGGGAGTTGGGGTGAAAAACTGTTTTTT. This encodes CASSFTPQGSWGEKLFF.

This clonotype was detected ten times or more. V is TRBV9 and J is TRBJ2-3, with D possibly matching TRBD1 (5 bases). The V and J ends lost 4 bases and 5 bases respectively, with 8 bases between them. The CDR3 length is 12 residues. Per the germline V gene, CDR1 is SGDLS and CDR2 is YYNGEE. In DNA, the CDR3 is TGTGCCAGCAGCACCCAGGGAGATACGCAGTATTTT. Its translation is CASSTQGDTQYF.

This clonotype was recorded a few times. The rearrangement uses TRBV4-1 and TRBJ2-1, with 8 bases that match TRBD2. This CDR3 contains 13 residues. Looked up from germline, CDR1 is MGHRA and CDR2 is YSYEKL. Trimming took 2 bases from V and 14 from J; bases not matched to a gene: 8. The CDR3 region has the DNA TGCGCCAGCAGCCAACCAACTAGCGGCTCGAAGTTCTTC. Amino acid sequence: CASSQPTSGSKFF.

At least ten counts were recorded for this clonotype. The rearrangement joins TRBV20-1 to TRBJ2-7; D ambiguous. Germline assignment: CDR1 DFQATT and CDR2 SNEGSKA (reference sequence). The germline V and J ends were trimmed by 4 bases and 0 bases, with 10 bases remaining between them. The CDR3 extends over 13 amino acids. CDR3 loop: CSANERRSYEQYV. The CDR3 coding sequence is TGCAGTGCTAACGAGAGGCGCTCCTACGAGCAGTACGTC.

This clonotype appeared a few times. The genes are TRBV9 and TRBJ2-1; TRBD2 might be the D (7 bases). The V end lost 3 bases, the J end lost 7 bases, and 11 bases lay between the germline ends. Germline V CDR1 and CDR2: SGDLS, YYNGEE. The CDR3 extends over 13 amino acids. The CDR3 nucleotides are TGTGCCAGCAGCGAAGGGGGGGCAAATGAGCAGTTCTTC. Its protein is CASSEGGANEQFF.